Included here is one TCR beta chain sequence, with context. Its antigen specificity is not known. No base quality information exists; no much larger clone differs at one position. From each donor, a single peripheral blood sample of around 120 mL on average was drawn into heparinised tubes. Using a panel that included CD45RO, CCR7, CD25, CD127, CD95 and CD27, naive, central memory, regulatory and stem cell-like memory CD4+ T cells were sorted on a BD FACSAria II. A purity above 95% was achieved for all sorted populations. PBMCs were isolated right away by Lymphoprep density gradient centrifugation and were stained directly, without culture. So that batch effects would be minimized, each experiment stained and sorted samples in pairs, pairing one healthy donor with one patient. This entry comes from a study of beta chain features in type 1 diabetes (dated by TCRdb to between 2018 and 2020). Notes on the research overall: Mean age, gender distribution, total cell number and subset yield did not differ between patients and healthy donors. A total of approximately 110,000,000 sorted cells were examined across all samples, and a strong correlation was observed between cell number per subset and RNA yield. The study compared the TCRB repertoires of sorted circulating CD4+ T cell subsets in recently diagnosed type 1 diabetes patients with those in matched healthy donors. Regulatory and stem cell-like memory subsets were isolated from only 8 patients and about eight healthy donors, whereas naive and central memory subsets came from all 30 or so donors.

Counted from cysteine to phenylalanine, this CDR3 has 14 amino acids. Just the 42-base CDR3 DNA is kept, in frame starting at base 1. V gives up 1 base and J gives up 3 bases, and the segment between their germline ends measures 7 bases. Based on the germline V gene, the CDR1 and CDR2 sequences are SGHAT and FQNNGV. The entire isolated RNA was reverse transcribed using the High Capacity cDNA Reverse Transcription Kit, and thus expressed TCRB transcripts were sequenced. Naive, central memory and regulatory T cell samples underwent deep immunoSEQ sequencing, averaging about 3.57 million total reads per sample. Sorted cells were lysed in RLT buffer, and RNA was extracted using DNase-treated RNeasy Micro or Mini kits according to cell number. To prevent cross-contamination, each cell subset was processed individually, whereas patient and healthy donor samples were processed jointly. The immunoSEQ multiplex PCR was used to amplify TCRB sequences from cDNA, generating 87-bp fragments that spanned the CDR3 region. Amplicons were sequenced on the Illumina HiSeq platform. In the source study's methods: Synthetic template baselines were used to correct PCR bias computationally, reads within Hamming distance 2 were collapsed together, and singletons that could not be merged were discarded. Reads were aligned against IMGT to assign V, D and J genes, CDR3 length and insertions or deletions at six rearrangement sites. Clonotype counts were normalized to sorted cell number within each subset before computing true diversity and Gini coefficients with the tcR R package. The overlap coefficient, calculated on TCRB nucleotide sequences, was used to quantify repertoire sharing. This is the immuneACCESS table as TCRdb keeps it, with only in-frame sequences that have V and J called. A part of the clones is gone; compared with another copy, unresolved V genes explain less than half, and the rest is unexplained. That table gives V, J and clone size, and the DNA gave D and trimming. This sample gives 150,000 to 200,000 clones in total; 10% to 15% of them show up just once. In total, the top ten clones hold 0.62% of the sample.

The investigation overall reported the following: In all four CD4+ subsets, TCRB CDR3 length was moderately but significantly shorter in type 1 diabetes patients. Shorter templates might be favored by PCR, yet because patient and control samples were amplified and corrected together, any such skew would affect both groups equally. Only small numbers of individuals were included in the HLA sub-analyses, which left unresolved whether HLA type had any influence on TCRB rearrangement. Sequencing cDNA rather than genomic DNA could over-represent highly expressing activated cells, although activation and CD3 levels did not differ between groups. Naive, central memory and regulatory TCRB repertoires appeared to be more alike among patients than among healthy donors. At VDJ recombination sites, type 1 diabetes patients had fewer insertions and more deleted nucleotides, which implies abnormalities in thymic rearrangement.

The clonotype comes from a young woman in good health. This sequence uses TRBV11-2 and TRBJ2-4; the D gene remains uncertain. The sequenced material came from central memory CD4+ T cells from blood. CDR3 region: CASSLAGGKNIQYF. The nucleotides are TGTGCCAGCAGCTTAGCAGGTGGCAAAAACATTCAGTACTTC.